The clone carrying this T cell receptor beta chain was found a few times. Germline V lookup: CDR1 MNHEY, CDR2 SMNVEV (reference sequence). V lost 8 bases and J lost 2, with 22 bases in between. CDR3 size: 16 residues. The data originate from a study of shared clonotypes between healthy human individuals. Sequencing was at deep level. Produced via immunoSEQ multiplex PCR; TCRdb's table is partial and in-frame only. The repertoire holds roughly 320,000 clones, with 87% as singletons. The clonotype originates from a man aged 18 to 29 in good health. The chain is built from TRBV27 and TRBJ2-7, with a weak D call TRBD1 (6 bases). Sequencing was performed on memory CD8+ T cells sorted from blood. Subset denoted: CD45RO+ cells pooled with CCR7-negative TemRA cells. CDR3 nucleotides: TGTGCCAGCTGGGATGGGGCACGACAGGCTCCCTACGAGCAGTACTTC. Its translation: CASWDGARQAPYEQYF.